This passage covers 12 T cell receptor beta chains from one sample sequenced in a study of naive and memory T cell subsets. Amplification of ligated cDNA took four PCR rounds with SP2 and nested alpha and beta constant primers. TCRdb redid the calling of the UMI-ligation and nested PCR reads with MiXCR, one entry per CDR3 protein. Among 30,000 to 35,000 distinct CDR3 sequences, less than 8.5% were seen once, and the ten largest hold 2.5% to 3.5%. The treatment: skin biopsy from PPD injection site in Mantoux-positive individual. An oligonucleotide containing a UMI was ligated to the 3' end of TCR cDNA. This specimen consisted of skin, obtained from a tuberculin skin test site. These receptor sequences come from an adult in good health.

The chain employs TRBV5-1 and TRBJ1-1; D not certain. Germline V CDR1 and CDR2: SGHRS, YFSETQ. CDR3 size: 15 residues. The V and J ends lost 4 bases and 6 bases respectively, with 19 bases between them. CDR3 loop: CASSPIVGELAEAFF. The CDR3 DNA is TGCGCCAGCAGCCCTATAGTTGGGGAATTGGCTGAAGCTTTCTTT.

The rearrangement joins TRBV12-3 or TRBV12-4 to TRBJ2-1; TRBD1 matches at 8 bases. V lost 5 bases to trimming and J lost 4 bases; unmatched junction nucleotides: 7. The length of the CDR3 is 15 residues. CDR3 sequence (DNA): TGTGCCAGCAGTCCCCCAGGGGGCACGTACAATGAGCAGTTCTTC. It is translated as CASSPPGGTYNEQFF.

The sample holds a few counts of this clonotype. The chain is built from TRBV5-1 and TRBJ2-4; possibly TRBD1 for D (6 bases). CDR1 and CDR2 from the germline V gene are SGHRS and YFSETQ. V lost 0 bases and J 7 bases, leaving 11 bases between the germline ends. The CDR3 sequence is 14 residues long. The CDR3 protein is CASSLGGPENIQYF. The CDR3 DNA reads as TGCGCCAGCAGCTTGGGGGGGCCCGAGAACATTCAGTACTTC.

This clonotype was seen at least ten times. The chain employs TRBV13 and TRBJ1-1; 8 bases match TRBD1. Germline V gene lookup returns CDR1 PRHDT and CDR2 FYEKMQ (reference sequence). This CDR3 comprises 15 residues. V was pared by 3 bases and J by 3 bases, with 6 bases of the junction left unmatched. The CDR3: CASSFRDRLDTEAFF. The CDR3 DNA is TGTGCCAGCAGCTTTAGGGACAGGCTCGACACTGAAGCTTTCTTT. The complete variable domain, with remaining parts taken from reference TRBV13 and TRBJ1-1, reads AAGVIQSPRHLIKEKRETATLKCYPIPRHDTVYWYQQGPGQDPQFLISFYEKMQSDKGSIPDRFSAQQFSDYHSELNMSSLELGDSALYFCASSFRDRLDTEAFFGQGTRLTVV.

This clonotype was observed at least ten times. The chain links TRBV24-1 to TRBJ2-7, with D tentatively TRBD2 (5 bases). The ends were cut back, 8 bases at V and 6 bases at J, with 16 bases in the middle. This CDR3 spans 13 amino acids. Per germline, CDR1 KGHDR and CDR2 SFDVKD. As DNA, the CDR3 is TGTGCCACCACTCGGGGAAAAGGGTTCGAGCAGTACTTC. The encoded protein is CATTRGKGFEQYF.

On this clonotype itself: One junction end does not reproduce the germline sequence, and a read error may be involved. The genes are TRBV5-4 and TRBJ1-2, with D perhaps TRBD1 (5 bases). CDR1 and CDR2 from the germline V gene are SGHNT and YYREEE (reference sequence). CDR3 size: 14 residues. The CDR3 is CASSRRGTLYGDTF. DNA of the CDR3: TGTGCCAGCAGCCGACGGGGGACCCTCTATGGCGACACCTTC.

This clonotype has at least ten counts. The V and J genes are TRBV20-1 and TRBJ2-5, with 11 bases matching TRBD2. Germline CDR1 reads DFQATT; CDR2 reads SNEGSKA (reference sequence). The length of the CDR3 is 16 residues. V was pared by 2 bases and J by 3 bases, with 8 bases of the junction left unmatched. The CDR3 here is CSARFVSGGAEETQYF. The CDR3, as DNA: TGCAGTGCTAGATTCGTTAGCGGGGGGGCCGAAGAGACCCAGTACTTC.

The V gene is TRBV10-3, the J gene TRBJ2-5, with TRBD2 matching 9 bases. The CDR3 is 15 amino acids. The V segment lost 3 bases and the J segment 1 base; nucleotides outside the gene matches: 3. CDR1 is ENHRY and CDR2 is SYGVKD in the germline V gene. The CDR3 DNA sequence: TGTGCCATCAGTGATAGCGGGGGCCCCCAAGAGACCCAGTACTTC. Translating it yields CAISDSGGPQETQYF.

This clonotype was recorded many times. The CDR3 reads CASSVEGAGETQYF. CDR3 nucleotide sequence: TGTGCCAGCAGCGTAGAAGGGGCCGGGGAGACCCAGTACTTC. V is TRBV9 and J is TRBJ2-5; weak D call: TRBD1 (5 bases). The CDR3 consists of 14 residues. The V gene's germline CDR1 is SGDLS and CDR2 YYNGEE. The V gene lost 0 bases and the J gene lost 5 bases, with 11 bases spanning the gap.

This clonotype was seen at least ten times. The rearrangement uses TRBV7-6 and TRBJ1-1, with D possibly TRBD1 on 5 matching bases. Trimming cost V 5 bases and J 3 bases, with 19 bases left between them. This CDR3 region has 16 residues. CDR1 and CDR2 from the germline V gene are SGHVS and FNYEAQ. The CDR3 sequence is CASSPPGLGGDTEAFF. CDR3 nucleotide sequence: TGTGCCAGCAGCCCACCGGGGCTGGGGGGGGACACTGAAGCTTTCTTT.

In regard to this clonotype: Being one base from a much bigger clone, this may be a read error. This chain joins TRBV12-3 or TRBV12-4 and TRBJ1-1; D not certain. The CDR3 totals 17 residues. Between the trimmed V and J ends, which lost 0 bases and 4 bases, there was a span of 18 bases. The CDR3 region has the DNA TGTGCCAGCAGTTTAGCGCTGATGGAAGCGGAGTCCACTGAAGCTTTCTTT. This gives the protein CASSLALMEAESTEAFF.

This clonotype was seen at least ten times. The V and J genes are TRBV18 and TRBJ2-5; D gene ambiguous. The CDR3 contains 14 residues. V gave up 0 bases and J gave up 4 bases, with 9 bases separating them. Germline assignment: CDR1 KGHSH and CDR2 LQKENI. DNA for the CDR3: TGTGCCAGCTCACCACCAAGACCGCTAGAGACCCAGTACTTC. Translation gives CASSPPRPLETQYF.